This is a list of T cell receptor beta chains from one sample in a study of OX40 agonist ivuxolimab in advanced cancers. The protocol was immunoSEQ multiplex PCR, while the TCRdb copy is restricted to in-frame clones and leaves out a portion. The table shows roughly 65,000 clones, with around 87% occurring only once. The specimen comprised CD4+ or CD8+ T cells sorted from blood, sampled in a trial of the OX40 agonist ivuxolimab. All receptors derive from an adult with an advanced solid tumor such as melanoma, head and neck, liver or kidney cancer. The CDR3 runs from the conserved cysteine through the conserved F or W.

v_call	cdr3_length	j_call	cdr3_aa
TRBV19	12	TRBJ1-5	CASKGQDQPQHF
TRBV5-8	17	TRBJ2-7	CASSTGTSGSFAYEQYF
TRBV18	15	TRBJ2-1	CASSPPGQSYNEQFF
TRBV27	15	TRBJ1-4	CASSLKGLANEKLFF
TRBV28	13	TRBJ2-7	CASSLRRNYEQYF
TRBV10-2	15	TRBJ1-5	CASRPRGERNQPQHF
TRBV7-2	14	TRBJ2-1	CASSPGAKINEQFF
TRBV6-6	14	TRBJ2-5	CASSYGGNKETQYF
TRBV5-6	13	TRBJ1-5	CASSLGPSGPQHF
TRBV6-6	12	TRBJ1-2	CASTESSYGYTF
TRBV20-1	11	TRBJ1-2	CSASLSGGYTF
TRBV4-2	15	TRBJ1-1	CASSPDKNGATEAFF
TRBV28	15	TRBJ2-5	CASSTGLSSAQTQYF
TRBV28	15	TRBJ1-5	CASSLRGRSNQPQHF
TRBV6-1	16	TRBJ2-3	CASSEKGVGRADTQYF
TRBV14	14	TRBJ2-7	CASSQRGGPYEQYF
TRBV11-3	14	TRBJ2-7	CASSLGLAGGQQYF
TRBV7-2	14	TRBJ2-5	CASSLAGGPETQYF
TRBV6-4	13	TRBJ2-7	CASSQEESYEQYF
TRBV5-1	13	TRBJ2-2	CASSPLGGGELFF
TRBV11-2	13	TRBJ2-3	CASSLTGLETQYF
TRBV2	21	TRBJ2-2	CASSEYAAGTGSSGNTGELFF
TRBV11-2	15	TRBJ2-7	CASSPTSGNSYEQYF
TRBV28	15	TRBJ1-5	CASRPPGTGGQPQHF
TRBV7-2	11	TRBJ2-1	CASSDSVWQFF
TRBV28	13	TRBJ1-2	CASSDGPGYGYTF
TRBV5-1	16	TRBJ1-4	CASSLGQTGLNEKLFF
TRBV5-1	15	TRBJ2-2	CASSSLVGQTGELFF
TRBV4-1	15	TRBJ2-5	CASSRVVLYQETQYF
TRBV9	21	TRBJ1-5	CASSVVGRGPLIRYSNQPQHF
TRBV7-8	16	TRBJ1-5	CASSPAGTLGNQPQHF
TRBV28	14	TRBJ2-3	CASSPGGSTDTQYF
TRBV5-1	15	-	CASSLPGAGGYEQYF
TRBV5-1	13	TRBJ1-2	CASSRIGAYGYTF
TRBV6-1	15	TRBJ1-2	CASSPDPFRTDGYTF
TRBV30	15	TRBJ2-5	CAWRPLGKTQETQYF
TRBV28	14	TRBJ2-1	CASMEGNSYNEQFF
TRBV15	15	TRBJ2-3	CATSRARASTDTQYF
TRBV5-1	14	TRBJ2-7	CASSLDAGGYEQYF
TRBV29-1	13	TRBJ2-7	CSASKGSSYEQYF
TRBV21-1	17	TRBJ1-1	CASSNRTGRTMNTEAFF
TRBV5-5	16	TRBJ1-3	CASSLVAGGSGNTIYF
TRBV7-9	14	TRBJ1-1	CASSLAGQATEAFF
TRBV29-1	16	TRBJ2-6	CSVEGGVSSGANVLTF
TRBV29-1	13	TRBJ2-6	CSVVTLGANVLTF
TRBV5-8	12	TRBJ2-7	CASSPLRYEQYF
TRBV28	14	TRBJ2-7	CASRTGTGTYEQYF
TRBV18	15	TRBJ2-5	CASSPVTGGQETQYF
TRBV5-4	15	TRBJ2-7	CASSNRDNPFREQYF
TRBV18	13	TRBJ1-2	CASSPRDSHGYTF
TRBV4-2	15	TRBJ2-7	CASSQAATEKYEQYF
TRBV5-1	20	TRBJ1-2	CASSLGGPGSGVNEDYGYTF
TRBV5-1	15	TRBJ2-5	CASSSGAGVQETQYF
TRBV30	13	TRBJ1-1	CAWSFDLGEDAFF